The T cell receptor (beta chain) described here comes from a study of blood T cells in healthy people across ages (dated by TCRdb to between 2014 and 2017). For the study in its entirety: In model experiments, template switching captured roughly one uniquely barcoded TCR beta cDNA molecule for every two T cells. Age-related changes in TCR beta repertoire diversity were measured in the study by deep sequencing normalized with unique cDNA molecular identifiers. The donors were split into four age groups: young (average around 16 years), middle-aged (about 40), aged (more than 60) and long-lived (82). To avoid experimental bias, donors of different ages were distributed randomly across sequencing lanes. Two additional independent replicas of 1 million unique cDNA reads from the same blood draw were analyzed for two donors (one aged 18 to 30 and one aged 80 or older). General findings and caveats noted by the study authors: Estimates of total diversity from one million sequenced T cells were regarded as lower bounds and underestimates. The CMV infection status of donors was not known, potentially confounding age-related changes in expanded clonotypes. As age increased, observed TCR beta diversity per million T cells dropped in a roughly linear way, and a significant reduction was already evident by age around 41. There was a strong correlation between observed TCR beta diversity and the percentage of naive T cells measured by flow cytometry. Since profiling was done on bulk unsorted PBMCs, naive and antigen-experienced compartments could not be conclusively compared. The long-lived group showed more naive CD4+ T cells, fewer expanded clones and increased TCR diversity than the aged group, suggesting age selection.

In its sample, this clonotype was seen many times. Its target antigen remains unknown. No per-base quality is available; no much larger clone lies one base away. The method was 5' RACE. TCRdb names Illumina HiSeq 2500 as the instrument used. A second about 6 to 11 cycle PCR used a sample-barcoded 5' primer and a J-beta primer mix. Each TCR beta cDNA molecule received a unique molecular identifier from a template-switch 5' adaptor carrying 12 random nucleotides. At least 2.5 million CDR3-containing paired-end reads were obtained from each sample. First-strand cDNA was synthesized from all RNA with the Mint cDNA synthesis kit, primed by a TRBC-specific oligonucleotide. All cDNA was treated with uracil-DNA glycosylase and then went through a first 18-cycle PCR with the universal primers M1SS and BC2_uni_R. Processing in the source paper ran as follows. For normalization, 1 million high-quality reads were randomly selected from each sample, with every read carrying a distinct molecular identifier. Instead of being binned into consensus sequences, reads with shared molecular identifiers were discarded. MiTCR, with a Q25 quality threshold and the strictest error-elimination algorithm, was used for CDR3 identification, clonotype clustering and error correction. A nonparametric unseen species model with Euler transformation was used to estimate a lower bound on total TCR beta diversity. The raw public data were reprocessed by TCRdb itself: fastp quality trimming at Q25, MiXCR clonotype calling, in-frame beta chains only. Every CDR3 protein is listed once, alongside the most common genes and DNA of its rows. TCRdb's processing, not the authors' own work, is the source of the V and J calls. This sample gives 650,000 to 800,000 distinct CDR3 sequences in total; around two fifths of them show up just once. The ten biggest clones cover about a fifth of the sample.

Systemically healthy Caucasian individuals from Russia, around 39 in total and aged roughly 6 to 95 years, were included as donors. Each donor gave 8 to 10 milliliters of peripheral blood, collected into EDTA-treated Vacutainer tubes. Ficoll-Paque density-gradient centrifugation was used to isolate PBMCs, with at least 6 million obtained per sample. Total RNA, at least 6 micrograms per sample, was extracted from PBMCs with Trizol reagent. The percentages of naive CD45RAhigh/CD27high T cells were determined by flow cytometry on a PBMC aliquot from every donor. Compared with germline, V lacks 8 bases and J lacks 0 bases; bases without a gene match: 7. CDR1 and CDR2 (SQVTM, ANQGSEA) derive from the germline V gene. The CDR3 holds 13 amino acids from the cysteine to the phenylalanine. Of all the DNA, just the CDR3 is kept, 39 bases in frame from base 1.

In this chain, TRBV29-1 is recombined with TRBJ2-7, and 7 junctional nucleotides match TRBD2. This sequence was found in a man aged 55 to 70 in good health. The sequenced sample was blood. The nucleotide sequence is TGCAGCACCAAGCGGGACGGCTCCTACGAGCAGTACTTC. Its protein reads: CSTKRDGSYEQYF.